This is a list of T cell receptor beta chains from one sample in a study of shared clonotypes between healthy human individuals. The method was immunoSEQ multiplex PCR; TCRdb's version includes in-frame clones alone and lacks a portion of them. In the table there are nearly 2 million clones, about 95% of which are singletons. The sequencing input was naive CD8+ T cells sorted from blood. The receptors originated from a man between 18 and 29 years old in good health. Each CDR3 is given with its conserved first and last residue. A D gene is named only where the DNA matches it firmly. For some rows the clone size is stated as once, few or many, or as a class when expanded; others skip it.

V,J,size,D,DNA,CDR3
TRBV6-5,TRBJ1-1,-,-,TGTGCCAGCATCATCCCCGGGAACACTGAAGCTTTCTTT,CASIIPGNTEAFF
TRBV10-2,TRBJ2-7,-,-,TGCGCCAGCGTGAGTCCTGGGGATAACTACGAGCAGTACTTC,CASVSPGDNYEQYF
TRBV13,TRBJ2-1,-,-,TGTGCCAGCAGCCTCGAAATGAGCTCCTACAATGAGCAGTTCTTC,CASSLEMSSYNEQFF
TRBV15,TRBJ2-7,-,-,TGTGCCACCAGCCAACAGAGCTCCTACGAGCAGTACTTC,CATSQQSSYEQYF
TRBV7-2,TRBJ2-3,-,TRBD1,TGTGCCAGTAGGACAGGTCTCGGCACAGATACGCAGTATTTT,CASRTGLGTDTQYF
TRBV29-1,TRBJ2-1,-,TRBD1,TGCAGCGCCGAGGTGGGACAGGGCATACATGAGCAGTTCTTC,CSAEVGQGIHEQFF
TRBV19,TRBJ2-2,-,-,TGTGCCAGTAGTATAACGGGGCTAGGGACCGGGGAGCTGTTTTTT,CASSITGLGTGELFF
TRBV30,TRBJ1-1,-,TRBD1,TGTGCCTGGAGTGGAAGGGGGCCCGTTATGAACACTGAAGCTTTCTTT,CAWSGRGPVMNTEAFF
TRBV4-1,TRBJ1-1,-,-,TGCGCCAGCAGCCCCGGGTTTGCAACGGGGGAAGCTTTCTTT,CASSPGFATGEAFF
TRBV27,TRBJ2-7,-,-,TGTGCCAGCAGAGGACAGTACCCCTCCTACGAGCAGTACTTC,CASRGQYPSYEQYF
TRBV18,TRBJ1-5,-,-,TGTGCCAGCTCACCCTCGTGGTCTGGCAGGGAGGGTTATAGCAATCAGCCCCAGCATTTT,CASSPSWSGREGYSNQPQHF
TRBV9,TRBJ2-3,-,-,TGTGCCAGCAGCGGCTCGGGAGGGGGCGTAGATACGCAGTATTTT,CASSGSGGGVDTQYF
TRBV6-5,TRBJ2-1,few,-,TGTGCCAGCAGTTACTCGGGGAGCTCCTACAATGAGCAGTTCTTC,CASSYSGSSYNEQFF
TRBV6-4,TRBJ2-3,-,-,TGTGCCAGCAGTGACTCTCGGTTCCCAAGCACAGATACGCAGTATTTT,CASSDSRFPSTDTQYF
TRBV30,TRBJ1-2,-,TRBD1,TGTGCCTGCTACACAGGGGGCGTCTATGGCTACACCTTC,CACYTGGVYGYTF
TRBV7-3,TRBJ2-3,-,TRBD2,TGTGCCAGCAGCTTAAGTCCGGGACTAGGTCTTGGCACAGATACGCAGTATTTT,CASSLSPGLGLGTDTQYF
TRBV7-2,TRBJ2-7,-,TRBD2,TGTGCCAGCAGCTTAACTAGCGGGGGGAGCTCCTACGAGCAGTACTTC,CASSLTSGGSSYEQYF
TRBV19,TRBJ1-1,-,-,TGTGCCAGTAGTACGCCCGGACACATGAACACTGAAGCTTTCTTT,CASSTPGHMNTEAFF
TRBV6-5,TRBJ2-3,-,-,TGTGCCAGCAGTGTACGGTCCTCCACAGATACGCAGTATTTT,CASSVRSSTDTQYF
TRBV25-1,TRBJ1-2,few,TRBD1,TGTGCCAGCAGTGCTGGACAGGGATGGACCTTC,CASSAGQGWTF
TRBV13,TRBJ1-1,-,TRBD1,TGTGCCAGCAGCTTTCCGCCGGAGCCACAGGGGCGTGAAGCTTTCTTT,CASSFPPEPQGREAFF
TRBV9,TRBJ2-3,-,-,TGTGCCAGCAGCCCACCGCGCACAGATACGCAGTATTTT,CASSPPRTDTQYF
TRBV7-2,TRBJ2-7,once,TRBD2,TGTGCCAGCAGCCCTCGACTAGCGGGGGTCGGTGAGCAGTACTTC,CASSPRLAGVGEQYF
TRBV27,TRBJ2-3,-,TRBD2,TGTGCCAGCCACCGGACTAGCTATGATACGCAGTATTTT,CASHRTSYDTQYF
TRBV7-9,TRBJ2-5,-,TRBD2,TGTGCCAGCAGCCAAAGGACTAGCGAGGATGAGACCCAGTACTTC,CASSQRTSEDETQYF
TRBV7-2,TRBJ2-7,-,-,TGTGCCAGCAGCTTCTCCCTCGGTTCCTACGAGCAGTACTTC,CASSFSLGSYEQYF
TRBV11-1,TRBJ2-2,once,-,TGTGCCAGCAGCGGATTGTGGGGGGAGCTGTTTTTT,CASSGLWGELFF
TRBV30,TRBJ2-2,-,TRBD1,TGTGCCTGTCCGGACAGGGGGAACGCCGGGGAGCTGTTTTTT,CACPDRGNAGELFF